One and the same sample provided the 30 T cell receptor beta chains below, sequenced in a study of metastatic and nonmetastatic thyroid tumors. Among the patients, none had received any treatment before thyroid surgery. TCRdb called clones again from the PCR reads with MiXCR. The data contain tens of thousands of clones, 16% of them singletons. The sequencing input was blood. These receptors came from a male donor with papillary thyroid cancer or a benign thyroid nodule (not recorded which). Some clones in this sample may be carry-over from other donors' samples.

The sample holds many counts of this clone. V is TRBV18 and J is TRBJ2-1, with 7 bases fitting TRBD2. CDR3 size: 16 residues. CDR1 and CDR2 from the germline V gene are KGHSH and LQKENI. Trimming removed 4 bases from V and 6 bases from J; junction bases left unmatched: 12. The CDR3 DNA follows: TGTGCCAGCTCACTGGGGAGGGGCTTCGAGCGCAATGAGCAGTTCTTC. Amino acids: CASSLGRGFERNEQFF.

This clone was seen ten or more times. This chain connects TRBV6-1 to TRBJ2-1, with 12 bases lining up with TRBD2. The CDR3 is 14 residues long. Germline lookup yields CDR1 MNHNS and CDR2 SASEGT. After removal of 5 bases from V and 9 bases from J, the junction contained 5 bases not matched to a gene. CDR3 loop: CASSLAGGPGEQFF. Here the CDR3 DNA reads TGTGCCAGCAGTCTAGCGGGAGGGCCAGGTGAGCAGTTCTTC.

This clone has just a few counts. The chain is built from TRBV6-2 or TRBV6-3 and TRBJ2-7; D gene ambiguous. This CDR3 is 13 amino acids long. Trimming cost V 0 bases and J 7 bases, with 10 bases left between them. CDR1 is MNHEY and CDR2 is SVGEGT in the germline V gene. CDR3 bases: TGTGCCAGCAGTTACTCAGAGGTTAGAGAGCAGTACTTC. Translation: CASSYSEVREQYF.

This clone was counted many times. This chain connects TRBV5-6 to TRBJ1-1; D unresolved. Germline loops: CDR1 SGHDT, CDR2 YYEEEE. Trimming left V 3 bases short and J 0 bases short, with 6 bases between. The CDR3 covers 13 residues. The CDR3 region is CASSSTLNTEAFF. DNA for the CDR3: TGTGCCAGCAGCTCGACATTGAACACTGAAGCTTTCTTT.

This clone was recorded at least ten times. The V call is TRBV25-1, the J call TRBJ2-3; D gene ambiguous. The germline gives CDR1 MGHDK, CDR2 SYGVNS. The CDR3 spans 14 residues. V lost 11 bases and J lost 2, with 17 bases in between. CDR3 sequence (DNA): TGTGCCGGTACCCGGGCTACCCACACAGATACGCAGTATTTT. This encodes CAGTRATHTDTQYF. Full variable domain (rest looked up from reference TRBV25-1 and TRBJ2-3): EADIYQTPRYLVIGTGKKITLECSQTMGHDKMYWYQQDPGMELHLIHYSYGVNSTEKGDLSSESTVSRIRTEHFPLTLESARPSHTSQYLCAGTRATHTDTQYFGPGTRLTVL.

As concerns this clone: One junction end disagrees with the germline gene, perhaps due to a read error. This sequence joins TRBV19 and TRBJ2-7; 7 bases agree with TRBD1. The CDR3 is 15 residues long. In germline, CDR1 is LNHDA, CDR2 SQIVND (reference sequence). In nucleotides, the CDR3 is TGTGCCAGTAGTACCCCAGGACAGGTGGGGTACGAGCAGCACTTC. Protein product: CASSTPGQVGYEQHF.

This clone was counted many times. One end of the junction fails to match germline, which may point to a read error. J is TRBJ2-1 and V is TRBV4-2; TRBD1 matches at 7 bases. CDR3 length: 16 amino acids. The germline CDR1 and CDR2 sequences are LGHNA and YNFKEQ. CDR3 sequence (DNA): TGTGCCGGCAGCCAAGCTCCCAGGGGGATAAACAATGAGCAGTTCTTC. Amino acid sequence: CAGSQAPRGINNEQFF.

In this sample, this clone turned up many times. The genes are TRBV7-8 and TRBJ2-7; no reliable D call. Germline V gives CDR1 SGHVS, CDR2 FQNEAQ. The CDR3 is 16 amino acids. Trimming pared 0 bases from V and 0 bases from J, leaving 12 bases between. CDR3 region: CASSLAKAGVSYEQYF. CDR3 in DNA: TGTGCCAGCAGCTTAGCTAAGGCCGGAGTCTCCTACGAGCAGTACTTC.

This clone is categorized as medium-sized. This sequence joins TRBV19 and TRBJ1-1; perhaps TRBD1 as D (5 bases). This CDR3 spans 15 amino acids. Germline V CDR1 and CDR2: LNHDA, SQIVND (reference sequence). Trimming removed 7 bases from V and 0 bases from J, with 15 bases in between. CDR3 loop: CASKRGGGMNTEAFF. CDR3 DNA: TGTGCCAGTAAGAGGGGCGGAGGGATGAACACTGAAGCTTTCTTT.

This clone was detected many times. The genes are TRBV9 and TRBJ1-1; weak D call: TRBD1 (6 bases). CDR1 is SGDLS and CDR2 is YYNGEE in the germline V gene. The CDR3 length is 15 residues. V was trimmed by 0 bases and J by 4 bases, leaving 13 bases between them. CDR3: CASSVGSQGGTEAFF. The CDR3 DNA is TGTGCCAGCAGCGTAGGATCACAGGGTGGCACTGAAGCTTTCTTT.

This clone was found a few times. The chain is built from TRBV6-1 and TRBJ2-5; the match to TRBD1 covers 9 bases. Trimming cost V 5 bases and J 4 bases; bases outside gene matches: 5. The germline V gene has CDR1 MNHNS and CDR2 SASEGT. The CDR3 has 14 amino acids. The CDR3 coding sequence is TGTGCCAGCAGTACCCTGGACAGGGGAGAGACCCAGTACTTC. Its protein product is CASSTLDRGETQYF.

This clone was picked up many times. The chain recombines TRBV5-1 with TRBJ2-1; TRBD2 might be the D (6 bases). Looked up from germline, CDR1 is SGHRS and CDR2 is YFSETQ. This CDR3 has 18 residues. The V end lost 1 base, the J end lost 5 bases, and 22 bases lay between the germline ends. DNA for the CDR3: TGCGCCAGCAGCTTGAGGGGTCCCAGGGAACTAGCAAACAATGAGCAGTTCTTC. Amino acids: CASSLRGPRELANNEQFF. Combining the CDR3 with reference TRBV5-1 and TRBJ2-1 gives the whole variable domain KAGVTQTPRYLIKTRGQQVTLSCSPISGHRSVSWYQQTPGQGLQFLFEYFSETQRNKGNFPGRFSGRQFSNSRSEMNVSTLELGDSALYLCASSLRGPRELANNEQFFGPGTRLTVL.

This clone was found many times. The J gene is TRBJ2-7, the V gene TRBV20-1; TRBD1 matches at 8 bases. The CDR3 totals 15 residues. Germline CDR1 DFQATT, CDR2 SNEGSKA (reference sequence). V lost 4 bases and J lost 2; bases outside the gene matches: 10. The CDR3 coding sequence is TGCAGTGCTACTACAGGGGGAGTTAGGACCTACGAGCAGTACTTC. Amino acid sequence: CSATTGGVRTYEQYF.

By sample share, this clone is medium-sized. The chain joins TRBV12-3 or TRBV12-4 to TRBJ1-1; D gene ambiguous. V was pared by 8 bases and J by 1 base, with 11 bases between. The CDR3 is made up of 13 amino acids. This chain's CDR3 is CASPPRANTEAFF. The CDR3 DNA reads TGTGCCAGCCCCCCTCGGGCGAACACTGAAGCTTTCTTT.

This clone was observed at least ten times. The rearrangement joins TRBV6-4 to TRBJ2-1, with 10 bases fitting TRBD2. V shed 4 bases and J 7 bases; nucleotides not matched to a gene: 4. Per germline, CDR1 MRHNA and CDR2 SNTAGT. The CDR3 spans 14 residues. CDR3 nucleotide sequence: TGTGCCAGCAGTGGGACTAGCGGTAGTAATGAGCAGTTCTTC. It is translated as CASSGTSGSNEQFF.

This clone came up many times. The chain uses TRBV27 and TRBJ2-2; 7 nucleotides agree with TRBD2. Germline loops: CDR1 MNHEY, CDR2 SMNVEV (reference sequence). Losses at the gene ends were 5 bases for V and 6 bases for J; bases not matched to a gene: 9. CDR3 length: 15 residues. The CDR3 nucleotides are TGTGCCAGCAGTGGACTAGTAGTGGGACCCGGGGAGCTGTTTTTT. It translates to CASSGLVVGPGELFF.

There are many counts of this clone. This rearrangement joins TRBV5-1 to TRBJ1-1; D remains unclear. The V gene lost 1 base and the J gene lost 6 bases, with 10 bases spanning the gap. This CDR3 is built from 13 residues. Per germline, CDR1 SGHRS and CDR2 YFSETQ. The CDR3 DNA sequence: TGCGCCAGCAGCTTGCAGTTAATGGCTGAAGCTTTCTTT. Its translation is CASSLQLMAEAFF.

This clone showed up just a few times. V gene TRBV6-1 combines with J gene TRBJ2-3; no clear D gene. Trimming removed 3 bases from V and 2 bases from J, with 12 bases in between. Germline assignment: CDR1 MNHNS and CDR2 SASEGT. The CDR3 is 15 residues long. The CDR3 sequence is CASSDGVGNTDTQYF. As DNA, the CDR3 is TGTGCCAGCAGTGATGGGGTGGGGAACACAGATACGCAGTATTTT.

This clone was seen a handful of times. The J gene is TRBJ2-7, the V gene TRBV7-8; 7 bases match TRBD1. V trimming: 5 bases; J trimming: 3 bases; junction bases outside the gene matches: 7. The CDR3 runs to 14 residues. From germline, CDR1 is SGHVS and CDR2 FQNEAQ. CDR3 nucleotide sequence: TGTGCCAGCAGCCACCGGGACAGCTTCTACGAGCAGTACTTC. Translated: CASSHRDSFYEQYF.

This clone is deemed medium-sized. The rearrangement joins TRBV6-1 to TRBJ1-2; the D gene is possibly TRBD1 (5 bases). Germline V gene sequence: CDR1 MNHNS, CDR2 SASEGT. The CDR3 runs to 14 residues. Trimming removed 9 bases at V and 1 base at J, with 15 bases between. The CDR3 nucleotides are TGTGCCAGAGACAGACAAGACGATAACTATGGCTACACCTTC. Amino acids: CARDRQDDNYGYTF.

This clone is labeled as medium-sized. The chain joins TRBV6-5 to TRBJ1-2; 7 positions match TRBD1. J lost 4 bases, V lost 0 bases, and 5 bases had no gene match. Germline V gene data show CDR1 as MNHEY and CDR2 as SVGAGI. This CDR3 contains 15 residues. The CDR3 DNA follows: TGTGCCAGCAGTTACTCGGCCGGGACAGTCTATGGCTACACCTTC. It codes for CASSYSAGTVYGYTF.

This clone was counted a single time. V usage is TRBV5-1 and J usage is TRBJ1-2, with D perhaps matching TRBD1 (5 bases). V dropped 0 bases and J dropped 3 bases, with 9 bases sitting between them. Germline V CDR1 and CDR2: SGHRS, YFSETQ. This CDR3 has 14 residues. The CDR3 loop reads CASSLAIGDYGYTF. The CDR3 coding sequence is TGCGCCAGCAGCTTGGCGATAGGGGACTATGGCTACACCTTC.

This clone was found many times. In DNA, the CDR3 is TGTGCCAGCAGCTTATCCTTCGGCGGGAGAGCCGGGGAGCTGTTTTTT. Encoded protein: CASSLSFGGRAGELFF. This chain joins TRBV11-2 and TRBJ2-2; 7 positions match TRBD2. Per the germline V gene, CDR1 is SGHAT and CDR2 is FQNNGV. This CDR3 is built from 16 residues. With V trimmed by 2 bases and J by 6 bases, 9 bases remained unmatched.

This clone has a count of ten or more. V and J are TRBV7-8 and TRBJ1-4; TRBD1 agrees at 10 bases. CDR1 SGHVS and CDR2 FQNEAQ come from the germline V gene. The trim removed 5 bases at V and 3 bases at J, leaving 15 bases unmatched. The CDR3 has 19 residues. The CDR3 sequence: CASSLLGTGVVLANEKLFF. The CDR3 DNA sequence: TGTGCCAGCAGCCTACTCGGGACAGGGGTGGTTTTGGCTAATGAAAAACTGTTTTTT.

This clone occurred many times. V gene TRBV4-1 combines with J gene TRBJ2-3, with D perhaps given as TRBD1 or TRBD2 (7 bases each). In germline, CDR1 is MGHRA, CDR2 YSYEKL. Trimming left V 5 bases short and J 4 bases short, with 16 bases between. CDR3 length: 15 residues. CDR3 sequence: CASSYRQGGADTQYF. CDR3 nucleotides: TGCGCCAGCAGCTATCGGCAGGGGGGGGCAGATACGCAGTATTTT.

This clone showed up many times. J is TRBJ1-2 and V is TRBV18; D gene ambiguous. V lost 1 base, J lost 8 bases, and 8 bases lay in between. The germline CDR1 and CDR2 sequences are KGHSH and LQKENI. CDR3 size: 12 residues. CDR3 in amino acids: CASSPRGGGYTF. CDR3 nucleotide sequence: TGTGCCAGCTCACCACGGGGTGGAGGCTACACCTTC.

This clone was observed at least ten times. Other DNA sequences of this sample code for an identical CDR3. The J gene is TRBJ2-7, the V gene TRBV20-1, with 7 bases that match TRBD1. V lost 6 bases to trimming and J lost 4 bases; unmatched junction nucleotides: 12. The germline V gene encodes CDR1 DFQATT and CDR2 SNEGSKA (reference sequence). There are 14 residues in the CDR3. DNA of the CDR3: TGCAGTGCCATAGACCCGGGACAGTCATACGAGCAGTACTTC. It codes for CSAIDPGQSYEQYF.

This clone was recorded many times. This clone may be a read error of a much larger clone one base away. For the CDR3, the DNA is TGTGCCAGCAGTAATCGGGACAGACTTTACGATGAGCAGTTCTTC. This gives the protein CASSNRDRLYDEQFF. The chain employs TRBV12-3 or TRBV12-4 and TRBJ2-1; TRBD1 agrees at 7 bases. V lost 5 bases to trimming and J lost 8 bases; unmatched junction nucleotides: 12. The CDR3 extends over 15 amino acids.

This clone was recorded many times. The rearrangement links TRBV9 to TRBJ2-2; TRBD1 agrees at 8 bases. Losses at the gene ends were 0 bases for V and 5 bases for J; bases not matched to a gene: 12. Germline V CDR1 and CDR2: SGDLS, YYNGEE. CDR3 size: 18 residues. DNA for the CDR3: TGTGCCAGCAGCGTAGGGTTGGGGCAGGGGGCAAGGACCGGGGAGCTGTTTTTT. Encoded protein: CASSVGLGQGARTGELFF.

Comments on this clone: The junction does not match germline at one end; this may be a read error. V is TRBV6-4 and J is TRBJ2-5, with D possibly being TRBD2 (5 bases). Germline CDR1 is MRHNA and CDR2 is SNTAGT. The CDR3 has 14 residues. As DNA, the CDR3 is TGTGCCAGCAGTGACACTGACATGGGAGAGACCCCGTACTTC. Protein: CASSDTDMGETPYF.